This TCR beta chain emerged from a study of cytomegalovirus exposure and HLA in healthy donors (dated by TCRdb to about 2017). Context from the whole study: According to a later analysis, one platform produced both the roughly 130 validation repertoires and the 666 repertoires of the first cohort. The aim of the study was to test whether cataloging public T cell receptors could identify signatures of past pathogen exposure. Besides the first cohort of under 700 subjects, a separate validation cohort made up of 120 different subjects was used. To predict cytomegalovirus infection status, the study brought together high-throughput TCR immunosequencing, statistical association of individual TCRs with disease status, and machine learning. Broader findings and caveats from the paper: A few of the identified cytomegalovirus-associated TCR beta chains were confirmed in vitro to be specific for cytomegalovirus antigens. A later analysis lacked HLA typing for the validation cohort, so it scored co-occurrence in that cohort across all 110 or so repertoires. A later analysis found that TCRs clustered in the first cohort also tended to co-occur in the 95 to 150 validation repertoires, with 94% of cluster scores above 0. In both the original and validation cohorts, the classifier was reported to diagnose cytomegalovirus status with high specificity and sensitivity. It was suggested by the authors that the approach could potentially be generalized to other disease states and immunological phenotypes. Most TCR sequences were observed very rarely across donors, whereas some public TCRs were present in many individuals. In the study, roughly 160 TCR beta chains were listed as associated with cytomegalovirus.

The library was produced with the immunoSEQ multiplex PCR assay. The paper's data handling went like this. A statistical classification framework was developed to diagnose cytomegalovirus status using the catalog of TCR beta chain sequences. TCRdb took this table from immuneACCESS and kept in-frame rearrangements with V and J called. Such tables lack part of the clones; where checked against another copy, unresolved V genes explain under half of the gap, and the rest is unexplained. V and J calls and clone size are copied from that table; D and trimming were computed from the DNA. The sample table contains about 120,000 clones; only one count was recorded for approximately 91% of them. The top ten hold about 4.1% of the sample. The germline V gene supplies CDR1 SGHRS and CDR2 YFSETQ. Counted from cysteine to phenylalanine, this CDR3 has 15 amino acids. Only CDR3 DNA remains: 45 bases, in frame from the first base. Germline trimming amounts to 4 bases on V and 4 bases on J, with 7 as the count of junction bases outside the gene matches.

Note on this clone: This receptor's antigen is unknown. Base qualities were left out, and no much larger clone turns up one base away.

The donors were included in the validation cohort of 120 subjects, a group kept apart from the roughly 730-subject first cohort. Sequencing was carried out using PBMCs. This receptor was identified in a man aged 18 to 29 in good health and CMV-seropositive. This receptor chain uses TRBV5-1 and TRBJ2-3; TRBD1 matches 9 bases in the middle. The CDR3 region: CASSPRTGAADTQYF. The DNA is TGCGCCAGCAGCCCGCGGACAGGGGCGGCAGATACGCAGTATTTT.